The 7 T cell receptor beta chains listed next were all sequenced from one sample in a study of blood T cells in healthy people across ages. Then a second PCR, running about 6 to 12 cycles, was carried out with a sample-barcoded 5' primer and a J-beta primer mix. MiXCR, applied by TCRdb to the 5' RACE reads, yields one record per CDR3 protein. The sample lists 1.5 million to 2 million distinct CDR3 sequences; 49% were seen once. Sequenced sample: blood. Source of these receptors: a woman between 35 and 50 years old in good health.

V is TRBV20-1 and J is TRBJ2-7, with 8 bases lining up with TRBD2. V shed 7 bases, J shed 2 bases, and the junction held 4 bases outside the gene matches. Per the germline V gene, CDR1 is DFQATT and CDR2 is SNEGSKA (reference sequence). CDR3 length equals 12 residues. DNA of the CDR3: TGCAGTGGGCTAGCGGGTCCCTACGAGCAGTACTTC. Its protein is CSGLAGPYEQYF.

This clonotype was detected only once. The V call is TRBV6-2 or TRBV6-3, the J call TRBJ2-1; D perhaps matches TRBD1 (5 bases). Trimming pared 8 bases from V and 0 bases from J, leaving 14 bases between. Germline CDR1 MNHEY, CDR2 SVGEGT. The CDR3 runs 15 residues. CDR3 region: CASLLGHNSYNEQFF. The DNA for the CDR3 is TGTGCCAGCCTACTCGGACATAACTCCTACAATGAGCAGTTCTTC.

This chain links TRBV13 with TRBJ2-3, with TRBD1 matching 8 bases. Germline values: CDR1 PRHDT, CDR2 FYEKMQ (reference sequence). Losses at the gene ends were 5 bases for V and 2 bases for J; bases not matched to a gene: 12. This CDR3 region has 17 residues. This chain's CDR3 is CASSLNPAGGATDTQYF. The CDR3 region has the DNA TGTGCCAGCAGCCTGAATCCGGCAGGGGGCGCCACAGATACGCAGTATTTT. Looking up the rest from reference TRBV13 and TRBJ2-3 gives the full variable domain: AAGVIQSPRHLIKEKRETATLKCYPIPRHDTVYWYQQGPGQDPQFLISFYEKMQSDKGSIPDRFSAQQFSDYHSELNMSSLELGDSALYFCASSLNPAGGATDTQYFGPGTRLTVL.

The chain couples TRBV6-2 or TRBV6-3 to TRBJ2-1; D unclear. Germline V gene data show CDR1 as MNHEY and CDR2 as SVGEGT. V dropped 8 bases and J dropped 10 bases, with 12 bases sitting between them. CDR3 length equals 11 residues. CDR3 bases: TGTGCCAGCTCCCACGGATCAGAGCAGTTCTTC. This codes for CASSHGSEQFF.

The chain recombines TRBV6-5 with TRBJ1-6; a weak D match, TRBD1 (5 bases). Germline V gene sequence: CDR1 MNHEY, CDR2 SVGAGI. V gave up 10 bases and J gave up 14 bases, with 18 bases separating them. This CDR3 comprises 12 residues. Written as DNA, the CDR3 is TGTGCCACCAGGAAGGACCTGGGGGCCCTCCACTTT. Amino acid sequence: CATRKDLGALHF.

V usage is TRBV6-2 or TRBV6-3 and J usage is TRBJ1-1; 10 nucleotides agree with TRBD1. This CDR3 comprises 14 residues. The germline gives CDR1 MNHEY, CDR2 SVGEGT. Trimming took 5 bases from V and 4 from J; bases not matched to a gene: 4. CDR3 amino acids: CASSDRGRVTEAFF. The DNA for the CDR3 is TGTGCCAGCAGTGACAGGGGGCGGGTCACTGAAGCTTTCTTT.

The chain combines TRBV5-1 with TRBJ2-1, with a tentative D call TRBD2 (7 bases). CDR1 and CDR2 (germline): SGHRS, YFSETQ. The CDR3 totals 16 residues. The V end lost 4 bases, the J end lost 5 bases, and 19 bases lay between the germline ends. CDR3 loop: CASSLDGGLRNNEQFF. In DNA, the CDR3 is TGCGCCAGCAGCCTGGACGGGGGGCTAAGAAACAATGAGCAGTTCTTC.